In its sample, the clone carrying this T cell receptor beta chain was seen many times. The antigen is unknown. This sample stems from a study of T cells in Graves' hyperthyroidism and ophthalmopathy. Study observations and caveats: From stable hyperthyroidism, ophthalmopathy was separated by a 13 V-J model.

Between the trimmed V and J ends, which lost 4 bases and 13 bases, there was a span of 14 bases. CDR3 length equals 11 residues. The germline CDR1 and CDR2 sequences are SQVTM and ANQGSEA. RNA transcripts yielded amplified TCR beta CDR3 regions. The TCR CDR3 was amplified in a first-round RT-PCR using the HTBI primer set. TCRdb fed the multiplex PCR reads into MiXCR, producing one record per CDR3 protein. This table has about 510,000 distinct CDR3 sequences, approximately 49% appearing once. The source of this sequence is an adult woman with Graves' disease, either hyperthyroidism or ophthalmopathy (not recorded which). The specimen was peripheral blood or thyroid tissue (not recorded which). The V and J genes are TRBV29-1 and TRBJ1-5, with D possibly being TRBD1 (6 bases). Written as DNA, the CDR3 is TGCAGCGTTGGGCAGGGGCCCTTTCAGCATTTT. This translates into CSVGQGPFQHF.